These 9 T cell receptor beta chains originate from one sample sequenced in a study of T-cell reconstitution after alpha-beta-depleted transplantation in children (dated by TCRdb to about 2016). Libraries were made using PCR. Sequencing was performed on an Illumina HiSeq 2500. TCR libraries were prepared with molecular barcoding, using unique molecular identifiers to normalize TCRbeta repertoire quantification. In-frame beta chains were kept once TCRdb had trimmed the public reads at Q25 with fastp and called clones with MiXCR. Records with the same CDR3 protein are collapsed into one entry carrying the most frequent genes and DNA. A total of about 420,000 distinct CDR3 sequences appear in this sample, around 15% of them only once. Together, the top ten hold under 30% of the sample. Reading the label with the study, this specimen's treatment or condition is: allogeneic hematopoietic cell transplantation with graft depleted of TCRalphabeta T cells and CD19 B cells.

The material was PBMCs, mostly from graft donor cells, obtained 360 days after TCRalphabeta/CD19-depleted stem cell transplant. Receptor source: a boy younger than two who had a stem cell transplant for Wiskott-Aldrich syndrome, so the T cells may come from the graft donor.

This clonotype was detected only a few times. The V call is TRBV5-1, the J call TRBJ2-2; a possible D gene is TRBD2 (5 bases). From germline, CDR1 is SGHRS and CDR2 YFSETQ. The ends were cut back, 0 bases at V and 4 bases at J, with 10 bases in the middle. There are 15 residues in the CDR3. The DNA for the CDR3 is TGCGCCAGCAGCTTGGCCAGGAGGAGCACCGGGGAGCTGTTTTTT. Encoded protein: CASSLARRSTGELFF.

This clonotype was observed a handful of times. The rearrangement uses TRBV10-3 and TRBJ2-7, with TRBD1 matching 7 bases. Germline V gene lookup returns CDR1 ENHRY and CDR2 SYGVKD. J lost 2 bases, V lost 1 base, and 11 bases had no gene match. This CDR3 comprises 17 residues. Here the CDR3 reads CAISEYPNWDRAYEQYF. The CDR3 bases are TGTGCCATCAGTGAGTACCCGAACTGGGACAGAGCCTACGAGCAGTACTTC.

This clonotype was picked up a small number of times. This chain joins TRBV6-5 and TRBJ2-2; 10 bases fit TRBD1. The CDR3 runs to 19 residues. V was pared by 2 bases and J by 4 bases, with 13 bases of the junction left unmatched. CDR1 is MNHEY, CDR2 SVGAGI, per germline. Written as DNA, the CDR3 is TGTGCCAGCAGTTACCTTAACACCGGGACAGGGGTGGGCACCGGGGAGCTGTTTTTT. This codes for CASSYLNTGTGVGTGELFF.

The chain recombines TRBV20-1 with TRBJ2-4; unclear D gene. The germline V gene has CDR1 DFQATT and CDR2 SNEGSKA (reference sequence). CDR3 length equals 12 residues. V shed 0 bases and J shed 9 bases, with 9 bases lying between them. CDR3 region: CSARDQQGIQYF. The CDR3 DNA sequence: TGCAGTGCTAGAGATCAGCAAGGCATTCAGTACTTC.

The V gene is TRBV28, the J gene TRBJ2-7; possibly TRBD1 for D (6 bases). From germline, CDR1 is MDHEN and CDR2 SYDVKM. Trimming pared 5 bases from V and 2 bases from J, leaving 10 bases between. The CDR3 spans 13 residues. The CDR3 nucleotides read TGTGCCAGCAGTCGGGACATCCCCTACGAGCAGTACTTC. It yields the protein CASSRDIPYEQYF. The entire variable domain, with the rest obtained from reference TRBV28 and TRBJ2-7, is as follows: DVKVTQSSRYLVKRTGEKVFLECVQDMDHENMFWYRQDPGLGLRLIYFSYDVKMKEKGDIPEGYSVSREKKERFSLILESASTNQTSMYLCASSRDIPYEQYFGPGTRLTVT.

This clonotype was seen only a few times. The chain has TRBV12-3 or TRBV12-4 and TRBJ2-7, with D possibly matching TRBD1 (5 bases). V dropped 5 bases and J dropped 6 bases, with 23 bases sitting between them. This CDR3 has 16 residues. The CDR3 sequence: CASSNYRLDRSGEQYF. For the CDR3, the DNA is TGTGCCAGCAGTAACTACAGGCTTGACCGGTCCGGCGAGCAGTACTTC.

On this clonotype itself: A read error may account for a junction end that differs from germline. The genes are TRBV6-1 and TRBJ2-5; no reliable D call. The germline V gene has CDR1 MNHNS and CDR2 SASEGT. This CDR3 spans 12 amino acids. This CDR3 reads CATVGAPLTQYF. As DNA, the CDR3 is TGCGCGACGGTAGGAGCCCCGCTGACCCAGTACTTC.

The V gene is TRBV20-1, the J gene TRBJ2-5; 9 nucleotides align to TRBD1. V shed 4 bases and J 4 bases; nucleotides not matched to a gene: 4. The CDR3 contains 13 residues. The germline V gene encodes CDR1 DFQATT and CDR2 SNEGSKA (reference sequence). In DNA form, the CDR3 reads TGCAGTGCTAACCTGGACAGGGGAGAGACCCAGTACTTC. Protein product: CSANLDRGETQYF.

This clonotype showed up just a few times. The chain uses TRBV6-2 or TRBV6-3 and TRBJ1-1; TRBD1 agrees at 7 bases. CDR3 length: 14 residues. Per the germline V gene, CDR1 is MNHEY and CDR2 is SVGEGT. V lost 6 bases to trimming and J lost 3 bases; unmatched junction nucleotides: 7. The CDR3 is CASRGTGVDTEAFF. Here the CDR3 DNA reads TGTGCCAGCAGGGGCACAGGGGTCGACACTGAAGCTTTCTTT.